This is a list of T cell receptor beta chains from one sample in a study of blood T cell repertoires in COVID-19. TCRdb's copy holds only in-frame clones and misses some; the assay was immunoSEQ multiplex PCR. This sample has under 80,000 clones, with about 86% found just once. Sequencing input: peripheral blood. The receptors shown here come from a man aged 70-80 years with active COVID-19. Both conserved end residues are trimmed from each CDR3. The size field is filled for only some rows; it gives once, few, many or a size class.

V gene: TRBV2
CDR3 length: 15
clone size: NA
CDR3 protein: ASSEEGGWYATYEQY

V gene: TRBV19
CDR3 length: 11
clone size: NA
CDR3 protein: ATSLAGRYEQY

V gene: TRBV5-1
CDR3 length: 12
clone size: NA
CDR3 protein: ASSGPGAPETQY

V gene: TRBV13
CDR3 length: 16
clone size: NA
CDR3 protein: ASSLGGSGTGRAYEQY

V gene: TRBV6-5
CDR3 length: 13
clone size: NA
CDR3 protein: ASTPRGALQETQY

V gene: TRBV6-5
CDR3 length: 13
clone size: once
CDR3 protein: ASSPRPGTGNEQF

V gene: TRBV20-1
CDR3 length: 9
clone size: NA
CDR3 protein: SATPGAEQY

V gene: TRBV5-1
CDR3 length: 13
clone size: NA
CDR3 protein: ASSLVASGPYEQY

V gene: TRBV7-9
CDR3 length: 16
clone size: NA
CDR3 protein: ASSFLLKRGSPSETQY

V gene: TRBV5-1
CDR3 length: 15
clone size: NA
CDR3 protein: ASSRGQGTVATDTQY

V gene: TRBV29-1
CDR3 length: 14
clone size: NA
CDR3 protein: SVAKPSGSALYEQY

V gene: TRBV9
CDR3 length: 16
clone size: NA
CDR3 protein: ASSRTSGASGRADTQY

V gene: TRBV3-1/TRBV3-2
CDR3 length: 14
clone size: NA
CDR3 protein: ASSQVAHPSTDTQY

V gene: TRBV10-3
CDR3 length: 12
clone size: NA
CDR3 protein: AINPDEVGNEQF

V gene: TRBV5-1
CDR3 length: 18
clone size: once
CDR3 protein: ASSFGFPTGRQGSSYEQY

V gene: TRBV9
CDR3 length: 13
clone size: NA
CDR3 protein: ASSALAGGGDEQY

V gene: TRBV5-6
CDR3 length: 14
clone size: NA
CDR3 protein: ASSLPLADGSGELF

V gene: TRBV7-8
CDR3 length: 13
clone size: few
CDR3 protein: ASSLRGALNTEAF

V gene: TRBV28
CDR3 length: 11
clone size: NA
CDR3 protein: ASSFPAGGTQY

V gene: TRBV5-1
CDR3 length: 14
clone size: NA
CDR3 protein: ASSLQPGGAGETQY

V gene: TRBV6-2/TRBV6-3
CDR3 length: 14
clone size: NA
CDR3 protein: ASSYPRPVRGYEQY

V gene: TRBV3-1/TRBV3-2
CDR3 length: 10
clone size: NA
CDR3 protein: ASSPGGYEQY

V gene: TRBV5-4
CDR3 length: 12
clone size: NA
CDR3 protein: ASSFSRGGTEAF

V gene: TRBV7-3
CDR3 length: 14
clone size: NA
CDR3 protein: ASSPGQRDIGNEQF

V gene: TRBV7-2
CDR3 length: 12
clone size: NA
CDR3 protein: ASSGTTSHNEQF

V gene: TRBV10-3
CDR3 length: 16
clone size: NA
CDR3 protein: AISVTGQGGVESGKLF

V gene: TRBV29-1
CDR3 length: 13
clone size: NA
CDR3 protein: SAKLGTGSTGELF

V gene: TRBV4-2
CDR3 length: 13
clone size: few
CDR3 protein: ASSQDPSTGHEQY

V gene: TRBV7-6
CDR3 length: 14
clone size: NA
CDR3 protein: ASSLDRGLSNQPQH

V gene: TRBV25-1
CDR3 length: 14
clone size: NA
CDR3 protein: ASSEWGQGPFETQY

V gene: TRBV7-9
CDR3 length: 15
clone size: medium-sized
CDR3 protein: ASSLTTREGLNQPQH

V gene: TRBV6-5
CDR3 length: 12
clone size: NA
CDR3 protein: ASTRDSSRNEQF

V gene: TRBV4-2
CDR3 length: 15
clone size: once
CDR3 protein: ASSQEAGVGNTGELF

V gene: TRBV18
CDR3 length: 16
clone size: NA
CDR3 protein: ASSLGGSGSLSYNEQF

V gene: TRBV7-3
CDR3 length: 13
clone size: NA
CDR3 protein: ASSPQGNPGETQY

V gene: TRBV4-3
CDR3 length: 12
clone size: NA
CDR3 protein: ASSQTRQSYEQY

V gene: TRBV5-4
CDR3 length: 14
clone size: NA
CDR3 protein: ASSLARRSGANVLT

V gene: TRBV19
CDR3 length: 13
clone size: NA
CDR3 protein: ASSMTSGTKNIQY

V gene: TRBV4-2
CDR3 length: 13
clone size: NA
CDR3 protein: ASSQAGGGNSPLH

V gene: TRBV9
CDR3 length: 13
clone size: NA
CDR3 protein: ASSPRAAHTDTQY

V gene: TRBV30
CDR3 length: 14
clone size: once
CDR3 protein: AWSVWAGRPPGEQY

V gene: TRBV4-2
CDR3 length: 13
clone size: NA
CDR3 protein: ASSQVPTGANVLT

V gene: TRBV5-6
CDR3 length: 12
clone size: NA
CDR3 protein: ASSSAGTAYGYT

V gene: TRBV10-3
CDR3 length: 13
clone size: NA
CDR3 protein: AISESGLAAGELF

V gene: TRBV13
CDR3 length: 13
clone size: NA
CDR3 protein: ASSLVRDRAHEQY

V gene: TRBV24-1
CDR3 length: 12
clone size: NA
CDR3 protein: ATSDPRGNQPQH